What follows describes a single T cell receptor (beta chain). What it recognizes is unknown. TCRdb passed the RT-PCR reads through MiXCR, listing each CDR3 protein once. This sample has under 200,000 distinct CDR3 sequences, with 11% found just once. Germline assignment: CDR1 SGHTA and CDR2 FQGTGA. The V end was cut by 0 bases, the J end by 2 bases, with 11 bases between. The CDR3 has 16 residues. This sample was taken from a study of response to subunit inactivated influenza vaccine. Broader study findings: Each seasonal flu vaccination may recruit only limited new T cells, authors suggested.

The chain joins TRBV7-3 to TRBJ2-1, with D possibly being TRBD1 (5 bases). The starting material was non-naive T cells sorted from PBMCs, obtained 45 days after vaccination. This TCR was sampled from a man aged 50-60 years who received an inactivated influenza vaccine. CDR3: CASSLTGQGPYNEQFF. DNA of the CDR3: TGTGCCAGCAGCTTAACCGGCCAGGGCCCCTACAATGAGCAGTTCTTC.